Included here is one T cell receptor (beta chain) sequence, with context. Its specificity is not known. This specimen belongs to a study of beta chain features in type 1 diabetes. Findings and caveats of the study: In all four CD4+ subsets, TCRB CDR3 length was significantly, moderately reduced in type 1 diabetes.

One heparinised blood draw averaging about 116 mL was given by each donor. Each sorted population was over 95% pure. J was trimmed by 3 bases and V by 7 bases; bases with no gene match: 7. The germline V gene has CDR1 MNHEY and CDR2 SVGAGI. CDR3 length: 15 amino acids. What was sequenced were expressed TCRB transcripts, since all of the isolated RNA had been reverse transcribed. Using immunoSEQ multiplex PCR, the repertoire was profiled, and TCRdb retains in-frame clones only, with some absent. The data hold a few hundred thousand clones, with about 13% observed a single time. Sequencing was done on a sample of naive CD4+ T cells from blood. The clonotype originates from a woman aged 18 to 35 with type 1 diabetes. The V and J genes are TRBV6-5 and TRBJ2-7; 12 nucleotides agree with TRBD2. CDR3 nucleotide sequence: TGTGCCAGCAACCACGGACTAGCGGGGAACTACGAGCAGTACTTC. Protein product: CASNHGLAGNYEQYF.